The T cell receptor (beta chain) under discussion was sequenced for a study of blood T cell repertoires in COVID-19. Assay: immunoSEQ multiplex PCR; the TCRdb copy retains only in-frame clones and omits some. The top ten hold 30% to 45% of the sample, which has about 130,000 clones, about 79% seen once. CDR3 size: 12 residues. V was clipped by 7 bases and J by 6 bases, with 13 bases between them. Germline V CDR1 and CDR2: LNHDA, SQIVND (reference sequence). Sequenced input: peripheral blood. The genes are TRBV19 and TRBJ2-7; D gene uncertain. The sequence was collected from a man aged 35 to 55 with active or convalescent COVID-19. For the CDR3, the DNA is TGTGCCAGTACCGATCGGTTCCTCGAGCAGTACTTC. Residues: CASTDRFLEQYF.